This TCR beta chain was identified in a study of human T cells and chemical hapten exposure. The time point: patch test 1, 2 weeks after DPC sensitization. Described treatment: therapeutic diphenylcyclopropenone sensitization with weekly scalp DPC. Every patch test was put on after a blood sample was taken. From the RACE reads, TCRdb called clonotypes with MiXCR, one entry per CDR3 protein. The repertoire holds some 79,000 distinct CDR3 sequences, with about 7.5% as singletons. Material: whole blood, obtained in connection with sensitization to the hapten diphenylcyclopropenone (DPC). This clonotype originated in a woman aged 25 to 39 with alopecia areata. Some clones in this sample may be carry-over from other donors' samples.

The CDR3 reads CAWSVLTDNYGYTF. CDR3 coding DNA: TGTGCCTGGAGTGTCCTTACCGATAACTATGGCTACACCTTC. This chain joins TRBV30 and TRBJ1-2; D ambiguous. Germline CDR1 is GTSNPN and CDR2 is SVGIG (reference sequence). Trimming removed 0 bases from V and 1 base from J, with 9 bases in between. CDR3 length: 14 residues.